The entry below describes one T cell receptor (beta chain). The entry originates in a study of blood T cell repertoires in COVID-19. Germline V lookup: CDR1 SGDLS, CDR2 YYNGEE. The CDR3 loop spans 14 amino acids. Trimming pared 4 bases from V and 0 bases from J, leaving 8 bases between. Generated by immunoSEQ multiplex PCR, the TCRdb table keeps only in-frame clones and is missing some. The sample includes tens of thousands of clones, 90% of them seen just once. This TCR came from a man at least 80 years old with acute or convalescent COVID-19. V usage is TRBV9 and J usage is TRBJ1-3; D gene unclear. Sequencing was performed on peripheral blood. This CDR3 is CASSPQNSGNTIYF. The CDR3 DNA sequence: TGTGCCAGCAGCCCTCAGAACTCTGGAAACACCATATATTTT. The full variable domain, rest sourced from reference TRBV9 and TRBJ1-3, is DSGVTQTPKHLITATGQRVTLRCSPRSGDLSVYWYQQSLDQGLQFLIQYYNGEERAKGNILERFSAQQFPDLHSELNLSSLELGDSALYFCASSPQNSGNTIYFGEGSWLTVV.